The 30 T cell receptor beta chains below all came from one sample that was sequenced in a study of T cells after yellow fever vaccination. MiXCR was run by TCRdb on the 5' RACE reads, yielding one entry per CDR3 protein. The sample includes more than 450,000 distinct CDR3 sequences, 21% seen only once; the top ten take around 17%. The sample consisted of PBMCs, taken more than 20 days after the first yellow fever vaccination. The source is a man aged 18 to 29 who received the YFV17D yellow fever vaccine.

The rearrangement links TRBV5-8 to TRBJ2-5; TRBD2 agrees at 10 bases. V was pared by 5 bases and J by 0 bases, with 4 bases of the junction left unmatched. This CDR3 has 15 amino acids. CDR1 and CDR2 (germline): SGHTS, YDEGEE. DNA for the CDR3: TGTGCCAGCAGGAGCGGACTAGCGGACCAAGAGACCCAGTACTTC. Translating gives CASRSGLADQETQYF.

This clonotype was seen only a few times. The rearrangement uses TRBV10-2 and TRBJ1-2; D is perhaps TRBD1 (5 bases). This CDR3 spans 17 amino acids. Germline CDR1 WSHSY, CDR2 SAAADI. The V gene lost 3 bases and the J gene lost 0 bases, with 17 bases spanning the gap. The DNA of the CDR3 is TGCGCCAGCAGTGATGGAGGGGTCACCCTAACTAACTATGGCTACACCTTC. It translates to CASSDGGVTLTNYGYTF.

The rearrangement joins TRBV7-2 to TRBJ2-4; 10 bases line up with TRBD2. V shed 3 bases and J 2 bases; nucleotides not matched to a gene: 4. This CDR3 has 16 residues. CDR1 is SGHTA and CDR2 is FQGNSA in the germline V gene. The CDR3 bases are TGTGCCAGCAGCTTGCAAGCGGGGGGGCCCAAAAACATTCAGTACTTC. Its protein product is CASSLQAGGPKNIQYF. The full variable domain, its missing parts supplied by reference TRBV7-2 and TRBJ2-4, is GAGVSQSPSNKVTEKGKDVELRCDPISGHTALYWYRQSLGQGLEFLIYFQGNSAPDKSGLPSDRFSAERTGGSVSTLTIQRTQQEDSAVYLCASSLQAGGPKNIQYFGAGTRLSVL.

This clonotype was picked up a small number of times. CDR3 nucleotides: TGTGCCAGCAGCCGCCCGACGACCCTGGGCGGCTACACCTTC. This encodes CASSRPTTLGGYTF. The V call is TRBV7-2, the J call TRBJ1-2; D is ambiguous. V dropped 5 bases and J dropped 8 bases, with 18 bases sitting between them. CDR1 and CDR2 (germline): SGHTA, FQGNSA. The CDR3 has 14 amino acids.

The chain carries TRBV20-1 and TRBJ1-2, with D perhaps matching TRBD1 (5 bases). The CDR3 length is 14 residues. CDR1 is DFQATT and CDR2 is SNEGSKA in the germline V gene (reference sequence). V shed 5 bases and J shed 4 bases, with 17 bases lying between them. The CDR3 region has the DNA TGCAGTGCTCTCACGCGCCAGGGCCGCTATGGCTACACCTTC. It specifies CSALTRQGRYGYTF.

This clonotype was recorded a few times. The chain recombines TRBV5-1 with TRBJ1-1; D possibly corresponds to TRBD1 (5 bases). V was shortened by 5 bases and J by 0 bases, with 14 bases between the two germline ends. The CDR3 contains 15 residues. Looked up from germline, CDR1 is SGHRS and CDR2 is YFSETQ. CDR3 loop: CASRWQGLMNTEAFF. CDR3 nucleotide sequence: TGCGCCAGCAGGTGGCAGGGCCTAATGAACACTGAAGCTTTCTTT. Variable domain in full (rest from reference TRBV5-1 and TRBJ1-1): KAGVTQTPRYLIKTRGQQVTLSCSPISGHRSVSWYQQTPGQGLQFLFEYFSETQRNKGNFPGRFSGRQFSNSRSEMNVSTLELGDSALYLCASRWQGLMNTEAFFGQGTRLTVV.

This clonotype was seen a handful of times. The J gene is TRBJ2-2, the V gene TRBV7-2; no clear D gene. Germline CDR1 is SGHTA and CDR2 is FQGNSA. V shed 3 bases and J shed 0 bases, with 8 bases lying between them. CDR3 length equals 15 residues. The CDR3 coding sequence is TGTGCCAGCAGCTTCCGGAACCCGAACACCGGGGAGCTGTTTTTT. This codes for CASSFRNPNTGELFF.

This clonotype turned up a few times. V gene TRBV3-1 combines with J gene TRBJ2-5; D is uncertain. The length of the CDR3 is 16 residues. Trimming removed 0 bases at V and 6 bases at J, with 17 bases between. Germline V gene data show CDR1 as LGHDT and CDR2 as YNNKEL (reference sequence). The CDR3 bases are TGTGCCAGCAGCCAAGATAGGGCACAGCTTATGAAGACCCAGTACTTC. Its translation: CASSQDRAQLMKTQYF.

V gene TRBV12-3 or TRBV12-4 combines with J gene TRBJ1-1; no clear D. Trimming removed 4 bases from V and 0 bases from J, with 12 bases in between. CDR3 size: 15 residues. CDR3 residues: CASSSRTAMNTEAFF. The DNA of the CDR3 is TGTGCCAGCAGTTCCCGGACCGCAATGAACACTGAAGCTTTCTTT.

The rearrangement links TRBV12-3 or TRBV12-4 to TRBJ2-6, with a tentative D call TRBD2 (5 bases). Trimming left V 3 bases short and J 0 bases short, with 12 bases between. This CDR3 has 17 amino acids. CDR3 in amino acids: CASSFVGLRSGANVLTF. The CDR3 nucleotides are TGTGCCAGCAGTTTCGTCGGACTGCGCTCTGGGGCCAACGTCCTGACTTTC.

V gene TRBV7-8 combines with J gene TRBJ2-7, with 7 positions matching TRBD1. Germline CDR1 is SGHVS and CDR2 is FQNEAQ. The V gene end was trimmed by 3 bases and the J gene end by 0 bases; junction bases not matched to a gene: 5. The CDR3 contains 15 residues. The CDR3 sequence is CASSLGQSTSYEQYF. The CDR3 region has the DNA TGTGCCAGCAGCTTGGGACAGTCGACCTCCTACGAGCAGTACTTC.

This clonotype was observed a few times. Here the CDR3 reads CASSLGASRQGFTGELFF. Here the CDR3 DNA reads TGCGCCAGCAGCCTGGGGGCCTCACGACAGGGATTCACCGGGGAGCTGTTTTTT. The chain carries TRBV5-1 and TRBJ2-2, with TRBD1 matching 7 bases. Germline CDR1 SGHRS, CDR2 YFSETQ. V dropped 4 bases and J dropped 4; count of bases not matched to a gene: 16. The CDR3 is 18 residues long. The whole variable domain, filled in from reference TRBV5-1 and TRBJ2-2, reads KAGVTQTPRYLIKTRGQQVTLSCSPISGHRSVSWYQQTPGQGLQFLFEYFSETQRNKGNFPGRFSGRQFSNSRSEMNVSTLELGDSALYLCASSLGASRQGFTGELFFGEGSRLTVL.

The chain couples TRBV7-3 to TRBJ2-3; TRBD2 agrees at 7 bases. J was trimmed by 4 bases and V by 5 bases; bases with no gene match: 6. Germline V CDR1 and CDR2: SGHTA, FQGTGA. The CDR3 runs 14 residues. CDR3 residues: CASSPSGAADTQYF. CDR3 in DNA: TGTGCCAGCAGCCCCAGCGGGGCGGCAGATACGCAGTATTTT.

This clonotype has a count of ten or more. The CDR3, as DNA: TGCGCCAGCAGCCAAGCCCAACTCGATACGCAGTATTTT. The encoded protein is CASSQAQLDTQYF. The chain uses TRBV4-3 and TRBJ2-3; D gene unclear. This CDR3 is built from 13 residues. Germline V CDR1 and CDR2: LGHNA, YSLEER. V lost 1 base and J lost 6, with 8 bases in between.

This sequence joins TRBV20-1 and TRBJ1-5; 8 nucleotides agree with TRBD1. Germline CDR1 and CDR2: DFQATT and SNEGSKA (reference sequence). The V and J ends lost 4 bases and 4 bases, in that order; junction bases with no gene match: 3. CDR3 length equals 13 residues. The CDR3 sequence is CSATGGSNQPQHF. The DNA for the CDR3 is TGCAGTGCTACAGGGGGCTCAAATCAGCCCCAGCATTTT.

The rearrangement uses TRBV3-1 and TRBJ1-2; 7 bases align to TRBD1. CDR1 and CDR2 (germline): LGHDT, YNNKEL (reference sequence). V shed 4 bases and J 4 bases; nucleotides not matched to a gene: 18. CDR3 length: 18 residues. The CDR3 sequence: CASSLRGISGTVGYGYTF. Written as DNA, the CDR3 is TGTGCCAGCAGCCTCAGGGGGATTTCCGGGACAGTCGGCTATGGCTACACCTTC.

About this clonotype itself: A much larger clone sits a single nucleotide away, making a read error possible. The rearrangement uses TRBV10-3 and TRBJ2-3, with D perhaps given as TRBD1 or TRBD2 (7 bases each). Trimming shortened V by 5 bases and J by 10 bases, and 28 bases separated the two germline ends. The germline CDR1 and CDR2 sequences are ENHRY and SYGVKD. This CDR3 is built from 17 residues. The CDR3: CAISPTMTSRGAIAQYF. The CDR3 region has the DNA TGTGCCATCAGTCCGACAATGACTAGCAGGGGGGCCATCGCGCAGTATTTT.

V usage is TRBV4-2 and J usage is TRBJ2-5; 7 nucleotides agree with TRBD2. CDR3 length: 15 residues. The V gene end was trimmed by 4 bases and the J gene end by 3 bases; junction bases not matched to a gene: 8. The germline V gene encodes CDR1 LGHNA and CDR2 YNFKEQ. The DNA of the CDR3 is TGTGCCAGCAGCCCCCTAGGGGACTACGAAGAGACCCAGTACTTC. Residues: CASSPLGDYEETQYF.

V gene TRBV4-1 combines with J gene TRBJ2-7; TRBD2 agrees at 11 bases. V dropped 4 bases and J dropped 2; count of bases not matched to a gene: 10. The germline gives CDR1 MGHRA, CDR2 YSYEKL. This CDR3 is built from 17 residues. The CDR3 region is CASSREMTSGVAYEQYF. In DNA, the CDR3 is TGCGCCAGCAGCCGCGAGATGACTAGCGGGGTAGCCTACGAGCAGTACTTC.

J is TRBJ2-3 and V is TRBV20-1; the match to TRBD2 covers 8 bases. V shed 3 bases, J shed 4 bases, and the junction held 3 bases outside the gene matches. The germline gives CDR1 DFQATT, CDR2 SNEGSKA (reference sequence). This CDR3 region has 13 residues. CDR3 nucleotide sequence: TGCAGTGCTAGCCCCGGGGGGGCAGATACGCAGTATTTT. Its protein product is CSASPGGADTQYF.

The chain carries TRBV6-1 and TRBJ2-3; D is tentatively TRBD1 or TRBD2 (5 bases each). Germline assignment: CDR1 MNHNS and CDR2 SASEGT. Trimming left V 5 bases short and J 5 bases short, with 17 bases between. The CDR3 totals 15 residues. This CDR3 reads CASSPREGTLDTQYF. In DNA, the CDR3 is TGTGCCAGCAGTCCCCGAGAGGGGACCTTAGATACGCAGTATTTT.

This clonotype was counted between two and nine times. The rearrangement uses TRBV9 and TRBJ2-1, with 7 bases aligning to TRBD1. This CDR3 is 16 amino acids long. V lost 4 bases, J lost 1 base, and 8 bases stayed unmatched. From germline, CDR1 is SGDLS and CDR2 YYNGEE. The CDR3 DNA reads TGTGCCAGCAGCCCCCCCGGGACAGCATCCTACAATGAGCAGTTCTTC. It yields the protein CASSPPGTASYNEQFF. Drawing the rest from reference TRBV9 and TRBJ2-1, the complete variable domain is DSGVTQTPKHLITATGQRVTLRCSPRSGDLSVYWYQQSLDQGLQFLIQYYNGEERAKGNILERFSAQQFPDLHSELNLSSLELGDSALYFCASSPPGTASYNEQFFGPGTRLTVL.

This clonotype has more than one count but fewer than ten. The V call is TRBV18, the J call TRBJ1-5; TRBD1 is a possible D gene (6 bases). The CDR3 is 16 residues long. Per the germline V gene, CDR1 is KGHSH and CDR2 is LQKENI. Deletions cut 3 bases from V and 2 bases from J, with 14 bases between. In DNA, the CDR3 is TGTGCCAGCTCACCGAGGGGGGGCTCTGGCAATCAGCCCCAGCATTTT. It translates to CASSPRGGSGNQPQHF.

This clonotype was found a few times. The chain combines TRBV4-3 with TRBJ2-5; 9 positions match TRBD2. V trimming: 4 bases; J trimming: 4 bases; junction bases outside the gene matches: 7. CDR1 and CDR2 from the germline V gene are LGHNA and YSLEER. The CDR3 runs to 15 residues. CDR3 region: CASSRLAGARETQYF. CDR3 DNA sequence: TGCGCCAGCAGCCGATTAGCGGGGGCCCGAGAGACCCAGTACTTC.

The V call is TRBV6-2 or TRBV6-3, the J call TRBJ1-1; D uncertain. Germline V gives CDR1 MNHEY, CDR2 SVGEGT. The CDR3 length is 14 residues. V was pared by 2 bases and J by 6 bases, with 13 bases between. CDR3: CASSYTGNFPEAFF. In DNA form, the CDR3 reads TGTGCCAGCAGTTACACGGGGAATTTCCCTGAAGCTTTCTTT.

The table lists this clonotype with a count of one. This chain links TRBV6-5 with TRBJ1-5; the D is unclear. The CDR3 totals 12 residues. Germline V gives CDR1 MNHEY, CDR2 SVGAGI. V was shortened by 2 bases and J by 5 bases, with 4 bases between the two germline ends. The CDR3 reads CASSYSHQPQHF. The CDR3 bases are TGTGCCAGCAGTTACAGCCATCAGCCCCAGCATTTT.

The chain couples TRBV6-1 to TRBJ2-2; D gene unclear. Trimming cost V 6 bases and J 4 bases, with 9 bases left between them. This CDR3 is 13 amino acids long. Germline values: CDR1 MNHNS, CDR2 SASEGT. CDR3 sequence: CASSPPRTGELFF. As DNA, the CDR3 is TGTGCCAGCAGCCCTCCCCGCACCGGGGAGCTGTTTTTT.

V is TRBV6-1 and J is TRBJ1-6; 8 nucleotides match TRBD1. CDR1 and CDR2 (germline): MNHNS, SASEGT. Trimming removed 5 bases from V and 0 bases from J; junction bases left unmatched: 3. The CDR3 sequence is 16 residues long. The CDR3: CASSPDRGSYNSPLHF. CDR3 nucleotide sequence: TGTGCCAGCAGTCCCGACAGGGGCTCCTATAATTCACCCCTCCACTTT.

This chain connects TRBV7-2 to TRBJ2-5; 8 bases line up with TRBD1. Germline CDR1 and CDR2: SGHTA and FQGNSA. The CDR3 runs 11 residues. J lost 11 bases, V lost 4 bases, and 3 bases had no gene match. The CDR3 DNA sequence: TGTGCCAGCAGCTCGACAGGGGAACAGTACTTC. It yields the protein CASSSTGEQYF.

This clonotype was picked up a small number of times. The CDR3 coding sequence is TGTGCCAGCACCCGGAGTGAGGGGAATGAGCAGTTCTTC. It translates to CASTRSEGNEQFF. The chain links TRBV9 to TRBJ2-1; possibly TRBD1 or TRBD2 for D (5 bases each). The germline V gene encodes CDR1 SGDLS and CDR2 YYNGEE. This CDR3 has 13 amino acids. The V and J ends lost 6 bases and 7 bases respectively, with 14 bases between them. The whole variable domain, filled in from reference TRBV9 and TRBJ2-1, reads DSGVTQTPKHLITATGQRVTLRCSPRSGDLSVYWYQQSLDQGLQFLIQYYNGEERAKGNILERFSAQQFPDLHSELNLSSLELGDSALYFCASTRSEGNEQFFGPGTRLTVL.